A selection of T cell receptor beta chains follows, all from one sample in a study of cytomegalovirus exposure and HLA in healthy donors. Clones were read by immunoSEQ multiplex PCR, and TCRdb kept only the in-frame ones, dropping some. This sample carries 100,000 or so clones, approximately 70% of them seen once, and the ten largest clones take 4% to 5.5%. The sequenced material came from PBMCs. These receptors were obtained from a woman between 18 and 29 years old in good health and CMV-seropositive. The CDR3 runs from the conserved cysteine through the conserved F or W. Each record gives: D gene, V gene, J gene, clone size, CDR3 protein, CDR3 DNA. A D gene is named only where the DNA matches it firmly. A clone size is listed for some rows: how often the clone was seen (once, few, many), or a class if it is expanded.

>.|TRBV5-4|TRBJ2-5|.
CASSLGGLSKETQYF
TGTGCCAGCAGCTTGGGGGGGCTATCCAAAGAGACCCAGTACTTC
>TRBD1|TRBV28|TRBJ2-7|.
CASSTGQGLSYEQYF
TGTGCCAGCAGTACCGGACAGGGACTCTCCTACGAGCAGTACTTC
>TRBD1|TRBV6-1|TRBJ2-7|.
CASSVGQGLISYEQYF
TGTGCCAGCAGTGTGGGACAGGGGCTAATATCCTACGAGCAGTACTTC
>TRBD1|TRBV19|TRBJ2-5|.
CASSREGTAQETQYF
TGTGCCAGTAGTAGAGAAGGGACAGCCCAAGAGACCCAGTACTTC
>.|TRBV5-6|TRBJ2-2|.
CASSLEQKYTGELFF
TGTGCCAGCAGCTTGGAACAGAAATACACCGGGGAGCTGTTTTTT
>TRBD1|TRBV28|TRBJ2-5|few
CASRQPGQVTTQYF
TGTGCCAGCAGACAACCCGGACAGGTCACGACCCAGTACTTC
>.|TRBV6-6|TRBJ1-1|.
CASRRRNTEAFF
TGTGCCAGCAGGCGGAGGAACACTGAAGCTTTCTTT
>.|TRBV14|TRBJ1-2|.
CASSQWSYGYTF
TGTGCCAGCAGCCAATGGAGCTATGGCTACACCTTC
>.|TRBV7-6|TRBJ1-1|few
CASSLGQMNTEAFF
TGTGCCAGCAGCTTAGGACAGATGAACACTGAAGCTTTCTTT
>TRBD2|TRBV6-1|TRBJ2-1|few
CASSGGLAGTFEQFF
TGTGCCAGCAGTGGAGGACTAGCGGGAACATTTGAGCAGTTCTTC
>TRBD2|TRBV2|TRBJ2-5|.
CASSLGLASGQETQYF
TGTGCCAGCTCTCTGGGATTGGCTAGCGGCCAAGAGACCCAGTACTTC
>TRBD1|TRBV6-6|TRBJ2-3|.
CASTRTGLTDTQYF
TGTGCCAGCACCAGGACAGGGCTCACAGATACGCAGTATTTT
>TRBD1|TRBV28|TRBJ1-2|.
CASSHRGLVYGYTF
TGTGCCAGCAGTCACAGGGGGCTTGTCTATGGCTACACCTTC
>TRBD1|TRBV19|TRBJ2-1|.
CASSLQGAQNEQFF
TGTGCCAGTAGCCTTCAGGGGGCGCAGAATGAGCAGTTCTTC
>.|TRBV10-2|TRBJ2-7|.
CASSDRTTTSYEQYF
TGCGCCAGCAGTGACAGGACTACTACCTCCTACGAGCAGTACTTC
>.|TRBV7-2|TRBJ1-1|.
CASSSRGGSAEAFF
TGTGCCAGCAGCTCCCGCGGGGGTTCCGCTGAAGCTTTCTTT
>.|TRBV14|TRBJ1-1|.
CASSQEGGRNTEAFF
TGTGCCAGCAGCCAAGAAGGAGGCAGGAACACTGAAGCTTTCTTT
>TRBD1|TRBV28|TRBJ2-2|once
CASNGDSQNTGELFF
TGTGCCAGCAACGGGGACAGTCAGAACACCGGGGAGCTGTTTTTT
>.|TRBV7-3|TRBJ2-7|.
CASSSLYEQYF
TGTGCCAGCAGCTCCTTATACGAGCAGTACTTC
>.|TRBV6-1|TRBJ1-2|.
CASSEGAWDYGYTF
TGTGCCAGCAGTGAGGGGGCTTGGGACTATGGCTACACCTTC
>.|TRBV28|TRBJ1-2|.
CASSGASLGYTF
TGTGCCAGCAGTGGGGCCTCGTTGGGCTACACCTTC
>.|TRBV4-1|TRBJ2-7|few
CASSLLETGEQYF
TGCGCCAGCAGCCTTCTCGAGACGGGCGAGCAGTACTTC
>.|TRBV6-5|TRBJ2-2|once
CASSDRSGGELFF
TGTGCCAGCAGTGACCGGTCAGGGGGGGAGCTGTTTTTT
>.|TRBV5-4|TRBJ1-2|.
CASSLGWSGYTF
TGTGCCAGCAGCTTGGGCTGGAGCGGCTACACCTTC
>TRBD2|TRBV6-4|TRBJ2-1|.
CASSDFASGRNEQFF
TGTGCCAGCAGTGACTTCGCTAGCGGGAGAAATGAGCAGTTCTTC
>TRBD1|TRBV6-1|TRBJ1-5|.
CASSVTRTGHNQPQHF
TGTGCCAGCAGTGTAACTCGGACAGGTCACAATCAGCCCCAGCATTTT